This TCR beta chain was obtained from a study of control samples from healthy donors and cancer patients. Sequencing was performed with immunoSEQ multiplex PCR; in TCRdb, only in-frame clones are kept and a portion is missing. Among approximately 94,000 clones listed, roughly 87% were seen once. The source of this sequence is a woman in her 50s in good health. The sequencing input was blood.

The CDR3 bases are TGTGCCAGCAGTTTTAGGCGACTAGCGGGAGTCATAGAAGAGACCCAGTACTTC. This sequence encodes CASSFRRLAGVIEETQYF. The V gene is TRBV27, the J gene TRBJ2-5; 12 nucleotides agree with TRBD2. CDR3 size: 18 residues. Germline CDR1 and CDR2: MNHEY and SMNVEV (reference sequence). V trimming: 3 bases; J trimming: 3 bases; junction bases outside the gene matches: 11.